Shown below are 31 T cell receptor beta chains from a single sample sequenced in a study of cytomegalovirus exposure and HLA in healthy donors. The primer mix had 60 Vbeta and 13 Jbeta primers. Clones were sequenced by immunoSEQ multiplex PCR, and TCRdb holds only the in-frame ones, with some missing. The sample carries approximately 110,000 clones, approximately 80% recorded once. The sample consisted of PBMCs. The receptors originated from a woman aged 30 to 39 in good health and CMV-seropositive.

The V gene is TRBV11-3, the J gene TRBJ1-3; 10 bases agree with TRBD1. The germline gives CDR1 SGHNT, CDR2 YENEEA. V lost 5 bases, J lost 6 bases, and 10 bases stayed unmatched. The CDR3 has 16 residues. CDR3 residues: CASSQYRDRGPNTIYF. In nucleotides, the CDR3 is TGTGCCAGCAGCCAATACCGGGACAGGGGCCCAAACACCATATATTTT.

The V and J genes are TRBV13 and TRBJ2-1; the D gene is possibly TRBD1 (5 bases). V dropped 5 bases and J dropped 8 bases, with 13 bases sitting between them. The CDR3 is made up of 13 amino acids. Germline CDR1 and CDR2: PRHDT and FYEKMQ (reference sequence). Here the CDR3 reads CASSHQGVDEQFF. The CDR3 DNA follows: TGTGCCAGCAGCCATCAGGGTGTCGATGAGCAGTTCTTC.

V gene TRBV2 combines with J gene TRBJ1-5; no firm D call. The CDR3 has 16 amino acids. CDR1 is SNHLY and CDR2 is FYNNEI in the germline V gene. Between the trimmed V and J ends, which lost 6 bases and 3 bases, there was a span of 18 bases. The CDR3 nucleotides are TGTGCCAGCAGCCACCCTCAGAGGGAGTACAATCAGCCCCAGCATTTT. Its protein is CASSHPQREYNQPQHF.

This clone was counted a few times. The chain couples TRBV29-1 to TRBJ1-6; TRBD1 matches 9 bases. The CDR3 runs to 14 residues. After removal of 7 bases from V and 7 bases from J, the junction contained 8 bases not matched to a gene. Per the germline V gene, CDR1 is SQVTM and CDR2 is ANQGSEA. The CDR3: CSAQLTGGNSPLHF. DNA of the CDR3: TGCAGCGCGCAGCTGACAGGGGGAAATTCACCCCTCCACTTT.

The chain is built from TRBV14 and TRBJ1-2, with D perhaps matching TRBD1 (6 bases). Deletions cut 3 bases from V and 5 bases from J, with 13 bases between. The CDR3 length is 14 residues. Per germline, CDR1 SGHDN and CDR2 FVKESK. Written as DNA, the CDR3 is TGTGCCAGCAGCCAGAAACAGGGTTTTTATGGCTACACCTTC. Translation gives CASSQKQGFYGYTF.

The rearrangement links TRBV5-1 to TRBJ1-5; TRBD1 aligns across 7 bases. Germline values: CDR1 SGHRS, CDR2 YFSETQ. The CDR3 contains 13 residues. V shed 1 base, J shed 9 bases, and the junction held 4 bases outside the gene matches. DNA of the CDR3: TGCGCCAGCAGCTTGATAGGGGGCCGGCCCCAGCATTTT. Residues: CASSLIGGRPQHF.

The chain couples TRBV9 to TRBJ1-1; the match to TRBD1 covers 7 bases. CDR1 SGDLS and CDR2 YYNGEE come from the germline V gene. The J segment lost 1 base and the V segment lost 0 bases, leaving 0 bases of the junction unmatched. CDR3 length: 14 residues. The CDR3 here is CASSVDRGNTEAFF. CDR3 DNA sequence: TGTGCCAGCAGCGTAGACAGGGGGAACACTGAAGCTTTCTTT.

The chain is built from TRBV4-1 and TRBJ2-7; 7 bases fit TRBD2. The V gene's germline CDR1 is MGHRA and CDR2 YSYEKL. Losses at the gene ends were 3 bases for V and 3 bases for J; bases not matched to a gene: 5. The CDR3 is made up of 14 amino acids. The CDR3 DNA sequence: TGCGCCAGCAGCCAGGGGCGGGGGAACTACGAGCAGTACTTC. This sequence encodes CASSQGRGNYEQYF.

The chain employs TRBV21-1 and TRBJ2-7; the table assigns TRBD2, which was not confirmed against the DNA. TRBV21-1 is reported as a pseudogene. CDR3 length: 15 residues. The DNA of the CDR3 is TGTGCCAGCAGCAAAGCACCGGAGGGCCGCGGAGAGCAGTACTTC. Its protein product is CASSKAPEGRGEQYF.

A few counts support this clone. One end of the junction varies from germline; a read error may be responsible. This chain connects TRBV10-2 to TRBJ1-1, with no clear D. This CDR3 comprises 14 residues. CDR1 and CDR2 (germline): WSHSY, SAAADI. CDR3 coding DNA: TGCGCCAGCAGTGATTGGTTGCGCACGAGACAACACGTCTTT. Translated, it gives CASSDWLRTRQHVF.

This rearrangement joins TRBV2 to TRBJ1-1; 7 bases fit TRBD1. The germline CDR1 and CDR2 sequences are SNHLY and FYNNEI. The CDR3 is made up of 12 amino acids. The junction had 7 bases not matched to a gene; V was cut back by 9 bases and J by 6 bases. The CDR3 DNA is TGTGCCAGTGACAGGGCCCAGCCTGAAGCTTTCTTT. This gives the protein CASDRAQPEAFF.

This clone showed up just a few times. The chain recombines TRBV7-3 with TRBJ1-3, with a possible D match to TRBD1 (5 bases). Germline V gene data show CDR1 as SGHTA and CDR2 as FQGTGA. This CDR3 comprises 15 residues. Trimming took off 3 bases at V and 2 bases at J, with 11 bases between the two ends. CDR3 in DNA: TGTGCCAGCAGCTTCTCGGGGGGAGCTGGAAACACCATATATTTT. This gives the protein CASSFSGGAGNTIYF.

The table lists this clone with a few counts. The J gene is TRBJ2-1, the V gene TRBV5-1, with TRBD2 identical over 8 bases. The CDR3 contains 15 residues. V trimming: 4 bases; J trimming: 7 bases; junction bases outside the gene matches: 10. The germline gives CDR1 SGHRS, CDR2 YFSETQ. The CDR3 sequence is CASSPPAGEVNEQFF. In nucleotides, the CDR3 is TGCGCCAGCAGCCCCCCAGCGGGAGAGGTGAATGAGCAGTTCTTC.

The V and J genes are TRBV18 and TRBJ1-1, with 8 bases that match TRBD1. The CDR3 is 13 residues long. Germline assignment: CDR1 KGHSH and CDR2 LQKENI. Germline trimming cut 6 bases from V and 3 bases from J; bases unmatched to any gene: 3. The CDR3 reads CASSQGADTEAFF. In nucleotides, the CDR3 is TGTGCCAGCTCCCAGGGGGCCGACACTGAAGCTTTCTTT.

This clone was seen more than once but under ten times. V gene TRBV5-1 combines with J gene TRBJ1-1; D unresolved. Per germline, CDR1 SGHRS and CDR2 YFSETQ. The V end was cut by 2 bases, the J end by 1 base, with 9 bases between. There are 14 residues in the CDR3. Here the CDR3 reads CASSLAAANTEAFF. The CDR3 region has the DNA TGCGCCAGCAGCTTAGCGGCAGCGAACACTGAAGCTTTCTTT.

The rearrangement joins TRBV28 to TRBJ1-1; 9 bases fit TRBD1. The germline CDR1 and CDR2 sequences are MDHEN and SYDVKM. V was pared by 7 bases and J by 0 bases, with 9 bases of the junction left unmatched. There are 16 residues in the CDR3. CDR3 nucleotide sequence: TGTGCCAGCATTAACTTCGGACAGGGGATGAACACTGAAGCTTTCTTT. This encodes CASINFGQGMNTEAFF.

The rearrangement uses TRBV14 and TRBJ1-3; tentatively, D is TRBD1 (6 bases). The ends were cut back, 4 bases at V and 0 bases at J, with 13 bases in the middle. CDR3 length: 16 amino acids. Germline CDR1 SGHDN, CDR2 FVKESK. CDR3: CASSLWTANSGNTIYF. The CDR3 coding sequence is TGTGCCAGCAGCCTTTGGACAGCCAACTCTGGAAACACCATATATTTT. Full variable domain (rest looked up from reference TRBV14 and TRBJ1-3): EAGVTQFPSHSVIEKGQTVTLRCDPISGHDNLYWYRRVMGKEIKFLLHFVKESKQDESGMPNNRFLAERTGGTYSTLKVQPAELEDSGVYFCASSLWTANSGNTIYFGEGSWLTVV.

Note on this clone: A read error may produce the germline difference seen at one junction end. V usage is TRBV7-7 and J usage is TRBJ1-5; perhaps TRBD1 as D (6 bases). This CDR3 is built from 17 residues. The germline gives CDR1 SSHAT, CDR2 FNYEAQ (reference sequence). As DNA, the CDR3 is TGTGCTAGCAGTACCAGAGGAAGGGGGAATAGCAATCAGCCCCAGCATTTT. Translation gives CASSTRGRGNSNQPQHF.

This clone was counted only a few times. V usage is TRBV5-1 and J usage is TRBJ1-5; D is undetermined. The germline V gene has CDR1 SGHRS and CDR2 YFSETQ. V dropped 0 bases and J dropped 6 bases, with 13 bases sitting between them. This CDR3 has 15 amino acids. CDR3 region: CASSLEGAAGQPQHF. For the CDR3, the DNA is TGCGCCAGCAGCTTGGAGGGCGCGGCGGGTCAGCCCCAGCATTTT.

The rearrangement uses TRBV5-1 and TRBJ1-5; the match to TRBD1 covers 7 bases. CDR3 size: 15 residues. The V and J ends lost 4 bases and 9 bases, in that order; junction bases with no gene match: 13. CDR1 and CDR2 from the germline V gene are SGHRS and YFSETQ. Here the CDR3 reads CASSTGTDSGGPQHF. CDR3 in DNA: TGCGCCAGCAGCACCGGGACAGACTCAGGTGGGCCCCAGCATTTT.

This chain uses TRBV5-1 with TRBJ2-7, with TRBD1 matching 9 bases. J was trimmed by 1 base and V by 1 base; bases with no gene match: 3. The CDR3 runs to 15 residues. Per germline, CDR1 SGHRS and CDR2 YFSETQ. CDR3 protein: CASSLSGTGSYEQYF. CDR3 nucleotide sequence: TGCGCCAGCAGCTTGTCAGGGACAGGGTCCTACGAGCAGTACTTC.

This chain connects TRBV2 to TRBJ2-7; tentatively, D is TRBD1 (5 bases). Germline V CDR1 and CDR2: SNHLY, FYNNEI. The germline V and J ends were trimmed by 6 bases and 2 bases, with 11 bases remaining between them. This CDR3 is built from 13 residues. CDR3 residues: CASSRQSAYEQYF. The CDR3, as DNA: TGTGCCAGCAGCCGACAGTCAGCCTACGAGCAGTACTTC.

The chain joins TRBV13 to TRBJ1-1; D might be TRBD1 (6 bases). Trimming left V 5 bases short and J 0 bases short, with 13 bases between. This CDR3 has 15 amino acids. Looked up from germline, CDR1 is PRHDT and CDR2 is FYEKMQ (reference sequence). CDR3 residues: CASSPRTAMNTEAFF. The CDR3 bases are TGTGCCAGCAGCCCCCGGACAGCTATGAACACTGAAGCTTTCTTT.

The chain combines TRBV18 with TRBJ1-4; possible D gene TRBD1, 6 bases. V dropped 3 bases and J dropped 7 bases, with 12 bases sitting between them. This CDR3 has 14 residues. Per germline, CDR1 KGHSH and CDR2 LQKENI. The CDR3 sequence: CASSPRTGPEKLFF. For the CDR3, the DNA is TGTGCCAGCTCACCTCGCACAGGGCCTGAAAAACTGTTTTTT.

The chain is built from TRBV2 and TRBJ1-4, with 7 bases fitting TRBD1. V shed 2 bases, J shed 10 bases, and the junction held 10 bases outside the gene matches. Germline V CDR1 and CDR2: SNHLY, FYNNEI. The CDR3 sequence is 15 residues long. CDR3 coding DNA: TGTGCCAGCAGTGAATTGGAGACAGGGTGGGGAAAACTGTTTTTT. Amino acid sequence: CASSELETGWGKLFF.

The chain has TRBV19 and TRBJ1-4; maybe TRBD1 (5 bases). The CDR3 runs to 13 residues. V was clipped by 6 bases and J by 3 bases, with 8 bases between them. CDR1 and CDR2 from the germline V gene are LNHDA and SQIVND (reference sequence). Here the CDR3 DNA reads TGTGCCAGTAGCGGGGGGGCTAATGAAAAACTGTTTTTT. Translating it yields CASSGGANEKLFF.

The V and J genes are TRBV5-5 and TRBJ2-3; no clear D. The CDR3 contains 13 residues. The ends were cut back, 1 base at V and 5 bases at J, with 8 bases in the middle. Germline assignment: CDR1 SGHKS and CDR2 YYEKEE (reference sequence). CDR3 loop: CASSLFERDTQYF. The CDR3, as DNA: TGTGCCAGCAGCTTGTTCGAGAGAGATACGCAGTATTTT.

This chain links TRBV4-1 with TRBJ1-5; D not certain. This CDR3 comprises 15 residues. Trimming shortened V by 0 bases and J by 1 base, and 7 bases separated the two germline ends. The germline CDR1 and CDR2 sequences are MGHRA and YSYEKL. The CDR3 sequence: CASSQDELSNQPQHF. CDR3 bases: TGCGCCAGCAGCCAAGATGAGTTGAGCAATCAGCCCCAGCATTTT.

The chain uses TRBV6-5 and TRBJ2-5; possibly TRBD2 for D (5 bases). The V and J ends lost 8 bases and 5 bases respectively, with 15 bases between them. CDR1 is MNHEY and CDR2 is SVGAGI in the germline V gene. The CDR3 runs to 13 residues. The CDR3 nucleotides are TGTGCCAGCGGCTATACTAGTTCGGAGACCCAGTACTTC. This translates into CASGYTSSETQYF.

The genes are TRBV6-1 and TRBJ2-7, with D maybe TRBD1 (6 bases). Trimming removed 7 bases from V and 3 bases from J, with 10 bases in between. The CDR3 runs to 12 residues. Germline CDR1 is MNHNS and CDR2 is SASEGT. The CDR3 DNA sequence: TGTGCCAGCACTCAGGGGAGCTACGAGCAGTACTTC. It codes for CASTQGSYEQYF.

This chain's CDR3 is CASSPWARETQYF. As DNA, the CDR3 is TGTGCCAGTAGTCCGTGGGCGAGAGAGACCCAGTACTTC. The chain is built from TRBV19 and TRBJ2-5; no reliable D call. CDR1 is LNHDA, CDR2 SQIVND, per germline (reference sequence). The V end was cut by 5 bases, the J end by 4 bases, with 11 bases between. The CDR3 length is 13 residues.